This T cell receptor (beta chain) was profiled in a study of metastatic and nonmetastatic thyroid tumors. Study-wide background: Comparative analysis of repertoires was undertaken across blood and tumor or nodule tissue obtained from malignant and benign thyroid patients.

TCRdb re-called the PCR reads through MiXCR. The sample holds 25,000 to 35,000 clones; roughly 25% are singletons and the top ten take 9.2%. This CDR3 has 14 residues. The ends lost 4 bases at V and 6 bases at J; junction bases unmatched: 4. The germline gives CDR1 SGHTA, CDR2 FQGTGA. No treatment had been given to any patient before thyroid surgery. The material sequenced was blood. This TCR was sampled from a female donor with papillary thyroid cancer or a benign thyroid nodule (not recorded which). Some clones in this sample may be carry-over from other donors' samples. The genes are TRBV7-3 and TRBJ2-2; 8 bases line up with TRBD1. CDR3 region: CASSSQGEAGELFF. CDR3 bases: TGTGCCAGCAGCTCACAGGGGGAGGCCGGGGAGCTGTTTTTT.